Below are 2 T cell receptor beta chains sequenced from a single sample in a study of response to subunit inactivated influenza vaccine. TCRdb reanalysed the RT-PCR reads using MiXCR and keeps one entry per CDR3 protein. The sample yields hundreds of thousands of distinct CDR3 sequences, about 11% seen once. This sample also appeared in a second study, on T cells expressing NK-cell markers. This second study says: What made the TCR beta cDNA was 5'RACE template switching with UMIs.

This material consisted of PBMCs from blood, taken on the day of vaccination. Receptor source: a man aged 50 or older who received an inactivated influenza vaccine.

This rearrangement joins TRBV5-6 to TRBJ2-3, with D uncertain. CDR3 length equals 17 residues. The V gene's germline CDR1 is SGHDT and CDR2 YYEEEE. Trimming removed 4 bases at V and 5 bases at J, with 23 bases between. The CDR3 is CASSPRSFVGSIDTQYF. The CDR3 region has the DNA TGTGCCAGCAGCCCCAGGTCTTTTGTGGGGTCAATAGATACGCAGTATTTT.

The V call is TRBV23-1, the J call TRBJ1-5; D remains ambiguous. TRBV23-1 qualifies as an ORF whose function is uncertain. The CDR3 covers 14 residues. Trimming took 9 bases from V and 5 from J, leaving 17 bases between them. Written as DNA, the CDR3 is TGCGCCAGACCCGACACCCACGGCTATCAGCCCCAGCATTTT. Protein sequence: CARPDTHGYQPQHF.